This TCR beta chain was obtained from a study of cytomegalovirus exposure and HLA in healthy donors. Across the whole study: In terms of ancestry, the Caucasian-associated cluster contained 81% of the roughly 400 genotyped donors.

Study findings and constraints: Associated with cytomegalovirus, according to the listing, were 150 to 200 TCR beta chains. CMV serostatus alone was available as immune exposure information.

With respect to this clone: Its antigen remains unidentified.

PCR primers comprised 60 Vbeta and 13 Jbeta primers. Measured with immunoSEQ multiplex PCR; TCRdb has only the in-frame clones, and not every one. This sample yields around 140,000 clones, of which 78% are seen a single time; less than 3% belongs to the top ten. With 6 bases removed from V and 3 bases from J, the gap between germline ends came to 14 bases. Germline CDR1 reads MNHEY; CDR2 reads SVGAGI. The CDR3 spans 15 residues. Sequenced sample: PBMCs. The source of this sequence is a female donor in good health and CMV-seronegative. This sequence joins TRBV6-5 and TRBJ2-2; weak D call: TRBD1 (6 bases). The CDR3 coding sequence is TGTGCCAGCAGGAGGGGGTTACAGGACACCGGGGAGCTGTTTTTT. It encodes CASRRGLQDTGELFF.